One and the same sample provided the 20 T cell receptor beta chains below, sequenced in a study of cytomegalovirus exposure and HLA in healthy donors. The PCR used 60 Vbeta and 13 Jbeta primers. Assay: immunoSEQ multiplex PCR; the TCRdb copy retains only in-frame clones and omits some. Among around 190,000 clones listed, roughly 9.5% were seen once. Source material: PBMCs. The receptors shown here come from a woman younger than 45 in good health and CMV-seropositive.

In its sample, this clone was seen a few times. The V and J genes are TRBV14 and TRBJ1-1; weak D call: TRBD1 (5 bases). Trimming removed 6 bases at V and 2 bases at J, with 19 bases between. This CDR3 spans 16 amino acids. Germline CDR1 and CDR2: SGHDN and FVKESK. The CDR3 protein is CASSQNNRQINTEAFF. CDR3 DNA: TGTGCCAGCAGTCAGAACAACCGACAGATTAACACTGAAGCTTTCTTT.

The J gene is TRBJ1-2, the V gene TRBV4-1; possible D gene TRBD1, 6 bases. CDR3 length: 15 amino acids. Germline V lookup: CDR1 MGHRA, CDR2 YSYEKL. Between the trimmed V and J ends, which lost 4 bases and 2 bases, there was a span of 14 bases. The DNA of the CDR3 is TGCGCCAGCAGCCGGGCGGCAGGGGCAAACTATGGCTACACCTTC. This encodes CASSRAAGANYGYTF.

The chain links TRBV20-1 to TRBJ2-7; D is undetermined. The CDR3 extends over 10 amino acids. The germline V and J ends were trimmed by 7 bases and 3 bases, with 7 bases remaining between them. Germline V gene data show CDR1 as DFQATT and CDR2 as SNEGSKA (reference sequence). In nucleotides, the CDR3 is TGCAGTGGTCTATTCTACGAGCAGTACTTC. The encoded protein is CSGLFYEQYF.

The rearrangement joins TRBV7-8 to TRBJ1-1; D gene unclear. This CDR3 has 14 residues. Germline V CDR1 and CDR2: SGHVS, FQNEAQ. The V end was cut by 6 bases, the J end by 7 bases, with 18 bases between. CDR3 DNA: TGTGCCAGCAGTTTTCTGGTCCATGGAGGTGAAGCTTTCTTT. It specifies CASSFLVHGGEAFF.

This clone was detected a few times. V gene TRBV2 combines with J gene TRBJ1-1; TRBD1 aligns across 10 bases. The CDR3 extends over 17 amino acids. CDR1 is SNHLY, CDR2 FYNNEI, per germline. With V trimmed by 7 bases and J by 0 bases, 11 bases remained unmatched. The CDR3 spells CASIYPRTGGMNTEAFF. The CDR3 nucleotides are TGTGCCAGCATTTACCCACGGACAGGGGGTATGAACACTGAAGCTTTCTTT.

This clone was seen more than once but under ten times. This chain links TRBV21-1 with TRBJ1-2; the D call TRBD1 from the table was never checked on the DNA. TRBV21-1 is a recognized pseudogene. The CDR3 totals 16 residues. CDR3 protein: CASSSLRQGTGFGYTF. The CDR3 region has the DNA TGTGCCAGCAGCTCTCTTCGCCAGGGGACAGGGTTTGGCTACACCTTC.

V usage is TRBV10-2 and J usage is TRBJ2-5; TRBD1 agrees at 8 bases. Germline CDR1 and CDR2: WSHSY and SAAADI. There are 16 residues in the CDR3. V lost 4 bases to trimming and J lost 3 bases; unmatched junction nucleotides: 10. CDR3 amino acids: CASSGDPGQVKETQYF. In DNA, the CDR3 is TGCGCCAGCAGTGGGGATCCGGGACAGGTGAAAGAGACCCAGTACTTC.

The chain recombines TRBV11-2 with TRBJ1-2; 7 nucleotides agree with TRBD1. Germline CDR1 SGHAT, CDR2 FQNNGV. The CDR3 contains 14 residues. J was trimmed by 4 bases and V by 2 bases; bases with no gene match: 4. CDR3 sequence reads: CASSLTGVAYGYTF. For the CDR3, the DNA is TGTGCCAGCAGCTTAACAGGGGTGGCCTATGGCTACACCTTC.

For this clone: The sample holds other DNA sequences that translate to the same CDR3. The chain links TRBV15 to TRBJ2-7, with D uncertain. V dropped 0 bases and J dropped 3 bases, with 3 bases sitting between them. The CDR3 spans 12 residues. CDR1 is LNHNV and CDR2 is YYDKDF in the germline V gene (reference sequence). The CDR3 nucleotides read TGTGCCACCAGCAGAGATCACTACGAGCAGTACTTC. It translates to CATSRDHYEQYF. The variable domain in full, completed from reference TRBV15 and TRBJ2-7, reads DAMVIQNPRYQVTQFGKPVTLSCSQTLNHNVMYWYQQKSSQAPKLLFHYYDKDFNNEADTPDNFQSRRPNTSFCFLDIRSPGLGDTAMYLCATSRDHYEQYFGPGTRLTVT.

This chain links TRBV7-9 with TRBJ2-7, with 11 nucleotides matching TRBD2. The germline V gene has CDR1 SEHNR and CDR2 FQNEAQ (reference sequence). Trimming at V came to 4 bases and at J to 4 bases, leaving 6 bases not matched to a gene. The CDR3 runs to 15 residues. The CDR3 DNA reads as TGTGCCAGCAGCTCCCGGAGGACTAGCGGGTACGAGCAGTACTTC. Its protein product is CASSSRRTSGYEQYF.

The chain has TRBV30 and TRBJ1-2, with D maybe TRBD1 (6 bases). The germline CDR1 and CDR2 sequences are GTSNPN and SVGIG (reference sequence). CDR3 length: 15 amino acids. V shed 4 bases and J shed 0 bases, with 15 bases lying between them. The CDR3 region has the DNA TGTGCCTGGACACTGGACAGCCCTACTAACTATGGCTACACCTTC. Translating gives CAWTLDSPTNYGYTF. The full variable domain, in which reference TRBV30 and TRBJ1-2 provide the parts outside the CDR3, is SQTIHQWPATLVQPVGSPLSLECTVEGTSNPNLYWYRQAAGRGLQLLFYSVGIGQISSEVPQNLSASRPQDRQFILSSKKLLLSDSGFYLCAWTLDSPTNYGYTFGSGTRLTVV.

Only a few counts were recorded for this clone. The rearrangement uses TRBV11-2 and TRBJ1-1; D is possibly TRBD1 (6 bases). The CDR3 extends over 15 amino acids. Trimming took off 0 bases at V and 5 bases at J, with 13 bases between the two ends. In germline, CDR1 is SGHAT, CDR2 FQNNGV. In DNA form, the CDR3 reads TGTGCCAGCAGCTTAGAAAGGGGGACGAGTACTGAAGCTTTCTTT. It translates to CASSLERGTSTEAFF.

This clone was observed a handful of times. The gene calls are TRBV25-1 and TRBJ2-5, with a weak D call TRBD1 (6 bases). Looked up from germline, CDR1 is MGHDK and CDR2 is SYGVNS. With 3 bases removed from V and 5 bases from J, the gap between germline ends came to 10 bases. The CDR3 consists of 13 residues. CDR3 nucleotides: TGTGCCAGCAGTGACGCAGGGGTTGAGACCCAGTACTTC. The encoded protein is CASSDAGVETQYF.

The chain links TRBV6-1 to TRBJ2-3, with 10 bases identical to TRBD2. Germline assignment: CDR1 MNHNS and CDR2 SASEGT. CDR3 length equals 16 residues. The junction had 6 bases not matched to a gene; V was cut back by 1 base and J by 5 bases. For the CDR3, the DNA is TGTGCCAGCAGTGAAGGGGGACTAGCGCTGAGAGATACGCAGTATTTT. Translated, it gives CASSEGGLALRDTQYF.

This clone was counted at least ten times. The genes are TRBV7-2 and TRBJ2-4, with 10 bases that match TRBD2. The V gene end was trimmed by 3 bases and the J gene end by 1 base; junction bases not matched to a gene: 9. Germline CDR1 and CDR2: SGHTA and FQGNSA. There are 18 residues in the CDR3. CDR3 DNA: TGTGCCAGCAGCTTTTCTAGCGGGAGAGGGGGGGCCAAAAACATTCAGTACTTC. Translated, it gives CASSFSSGRGGAKNIQYF. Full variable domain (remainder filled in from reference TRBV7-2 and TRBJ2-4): GAGVSQSPSNKVTEKGKDVELRCDPISGHTALYWYRQSLGQGLEFLIYFQGNSAPDKSGLPSDRFSAERTGGSVSTLTIQRTQQEDSAVYLCASSFSSGRGGAKNIQYFGAGTRLSVL.

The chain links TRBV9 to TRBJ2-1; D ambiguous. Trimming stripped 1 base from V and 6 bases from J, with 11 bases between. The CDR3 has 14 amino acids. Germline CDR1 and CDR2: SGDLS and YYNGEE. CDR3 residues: CASSVLGQANEQFF. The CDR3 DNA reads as TGTGCCAGCAGCGTACTCGGTCAAGCCAATGAGCAGTTCTTC.

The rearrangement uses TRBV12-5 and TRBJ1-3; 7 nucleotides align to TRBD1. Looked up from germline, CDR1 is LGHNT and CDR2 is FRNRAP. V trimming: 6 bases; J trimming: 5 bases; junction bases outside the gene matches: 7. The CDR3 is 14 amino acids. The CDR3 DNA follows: TGTGCTAGTGGAACGGGACAGCCTAGAAACACCATATATTTT. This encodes CASGTGQPRNTIYF.

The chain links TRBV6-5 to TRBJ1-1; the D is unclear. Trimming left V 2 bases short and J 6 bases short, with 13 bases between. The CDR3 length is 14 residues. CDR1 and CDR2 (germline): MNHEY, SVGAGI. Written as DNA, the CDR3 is TGTGCCAGCAGTTACGGTGGCCCACGGGCTGAAGCTTTCTTT. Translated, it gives CASSYGGPRAEAFF.

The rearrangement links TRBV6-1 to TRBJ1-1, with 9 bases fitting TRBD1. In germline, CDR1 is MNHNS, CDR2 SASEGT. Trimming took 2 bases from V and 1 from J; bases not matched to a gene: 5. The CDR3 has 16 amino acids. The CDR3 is CASSERTGGANTEAFF. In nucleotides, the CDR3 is TGTGCCAGCAGTGAAAGAACAGGGGGCGCGAACACTGAAGCTTTCTTT.

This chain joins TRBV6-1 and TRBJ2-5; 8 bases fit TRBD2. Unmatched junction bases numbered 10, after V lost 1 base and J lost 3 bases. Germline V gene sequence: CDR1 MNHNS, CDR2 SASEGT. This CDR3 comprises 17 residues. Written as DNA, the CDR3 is TGTGCCAGCAGTGAAGACAGTCGAGCGGGAGTCGAAGAGACCCAGTACTTC. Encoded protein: CASSEDSRAGVEETQYF.